The clone carrying this TCR beta chain showed up just a few times. Its antigen is not identified. Newly diagnosed hyperthyroidism, duration under 2 months, in patients aged 18 to 65. Orbital computed tomography and thyroid ultrasound, together with serum TRAb and thyroxine and clinical symptoms, were used for diagnoses. Amplification of TCR beta CDR3 regions was performed using RNA transcripts as template. An initial round of RT-PCR targeting the TCR CDR3 relied on the HTBI primer set. TCRdb re-called the multiplex PCR reads through MiXCR, storing one row per CDR3 protein. The sample yields more than 450,000 distinct CDR3 sequences, 14% seen once. The germline V gene encodes CDR1 SGDLS and CDR2 YYNGEE. With 0 bases clipped from V and 0 bases from J, the junction kept 3 bases outside the gene matches. The CDR3 consists of 16 residues. The source of the sample is a study of T cells in Graves' hyperthyroidism and ophthalmopathy.

Study-level findings and limits: Most thyroid-expanded clonotypes above 0.001 were also found in blood. The model foresaw ophthalmopathy a median around seven months prior to onset.

Sequenced material: blood. The chain combines TRBV9 with TRBJ2-7, with 10 bases matching TRBD2. This sequence was found in a woman in her 40s with Graves' hyperthyroidism. CDR3 coding DNA: TGTGCCAGCAGCGTAGGCATAGCGGGAGGCTCCTACGAGCAGTACTTC. Translating gives CASSVGIAGGSYEQYF.